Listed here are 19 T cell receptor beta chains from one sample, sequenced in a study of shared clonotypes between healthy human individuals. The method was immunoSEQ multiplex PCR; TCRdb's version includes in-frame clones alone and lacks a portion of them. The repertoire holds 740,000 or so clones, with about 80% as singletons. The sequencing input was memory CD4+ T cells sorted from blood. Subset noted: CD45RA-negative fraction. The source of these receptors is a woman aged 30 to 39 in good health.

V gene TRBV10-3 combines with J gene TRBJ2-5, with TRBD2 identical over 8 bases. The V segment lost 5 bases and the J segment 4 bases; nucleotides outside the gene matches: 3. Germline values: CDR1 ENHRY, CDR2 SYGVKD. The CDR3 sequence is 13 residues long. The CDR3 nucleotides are TGTGCCATCAGTTTAGCGGGAACAGAGACCCAGTACTTC. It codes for CAISLAGTETQYF.

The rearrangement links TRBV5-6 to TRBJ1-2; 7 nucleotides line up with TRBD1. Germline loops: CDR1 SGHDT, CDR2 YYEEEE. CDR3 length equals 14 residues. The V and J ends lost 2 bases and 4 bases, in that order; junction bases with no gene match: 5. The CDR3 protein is CASSLGQALYGYTF. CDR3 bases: TGTGCCAGCAGCTTAGGACAGGCACTCTATGGCTACACCTTC.

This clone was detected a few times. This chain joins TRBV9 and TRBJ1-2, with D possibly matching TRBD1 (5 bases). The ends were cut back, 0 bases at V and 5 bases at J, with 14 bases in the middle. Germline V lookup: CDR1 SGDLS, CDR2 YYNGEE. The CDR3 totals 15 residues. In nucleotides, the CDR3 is TGTGCCAGCAGCGTAGCTTCGGGGCAGACGTATGGCTACACCTTC. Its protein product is CASSVASGQTYGYTF. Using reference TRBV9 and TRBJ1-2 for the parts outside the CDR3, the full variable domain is DSGVTQTPKHLITATGQRVTLRCSPRSGDLSVYWYQQSLDQGLQFLIQYYNGEERAKGNILERFSAQQFPDLHSELNLSSLELGDSALYFCASSVASGQTYGYTFGSGTRLTVV.

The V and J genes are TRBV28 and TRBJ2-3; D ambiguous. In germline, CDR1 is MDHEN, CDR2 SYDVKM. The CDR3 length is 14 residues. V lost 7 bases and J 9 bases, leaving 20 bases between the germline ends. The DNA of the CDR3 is TGTGCCAGCACCCAAAGGCCGTCGGTAGGAACGCAGTATTTT. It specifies CASTQRPSVGTQYF. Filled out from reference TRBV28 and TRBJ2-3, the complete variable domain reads DVKVTQSSRYLVKRTGEKVFLECVQDMDHENMFWYRQDPGLGLRLIYFSYDVKMKEKGDIPEGYSVSREKKERFSLILESASTNQTSMYLCASTQRPSVGTQYFGPGTRLTVL.

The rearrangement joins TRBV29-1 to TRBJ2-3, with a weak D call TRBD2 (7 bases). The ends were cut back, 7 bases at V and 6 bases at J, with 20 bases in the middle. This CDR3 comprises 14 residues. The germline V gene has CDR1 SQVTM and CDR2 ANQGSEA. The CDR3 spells CSGGGLPSVDTQYF. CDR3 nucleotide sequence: TGCAGCGGGGGGGGGCTACCTTCGGTGGATACGCAGTATTTT.

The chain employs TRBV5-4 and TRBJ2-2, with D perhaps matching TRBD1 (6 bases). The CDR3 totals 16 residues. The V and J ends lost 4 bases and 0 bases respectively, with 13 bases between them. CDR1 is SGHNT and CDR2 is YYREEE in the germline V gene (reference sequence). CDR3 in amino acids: CASSQGHSPNTGELFF. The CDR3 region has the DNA TGTGCCAGCAGCCAGGGACACTCCCCGAACACCGGGGAGCTGTTTTTT.

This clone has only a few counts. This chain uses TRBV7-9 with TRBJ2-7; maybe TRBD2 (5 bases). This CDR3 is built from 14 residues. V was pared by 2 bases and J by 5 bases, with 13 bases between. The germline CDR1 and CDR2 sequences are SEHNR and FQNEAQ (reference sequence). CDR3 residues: CASSLIGGSDEQYF. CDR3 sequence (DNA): TGTGCCAGCAGCTTAATCGGCGGTAGCGACGAGCAGTACTTC.

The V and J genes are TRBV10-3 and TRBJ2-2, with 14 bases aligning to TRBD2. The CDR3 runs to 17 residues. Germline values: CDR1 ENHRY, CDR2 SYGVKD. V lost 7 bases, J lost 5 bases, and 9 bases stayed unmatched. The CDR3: CAINPGLAGVGTGELFF. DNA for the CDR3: TGTGCCATCAACCCGGGACTAGCGGGAGTCGGAACCGGGGAGCTGTTTTTT.

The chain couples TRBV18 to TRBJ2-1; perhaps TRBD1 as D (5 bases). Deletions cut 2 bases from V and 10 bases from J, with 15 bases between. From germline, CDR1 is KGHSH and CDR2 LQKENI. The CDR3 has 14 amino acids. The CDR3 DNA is TGTGCCAGCTCACCAGCCACTTCGTCAGGGGAGCAGTTCTTC. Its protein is CASSPATSSGEQFF.

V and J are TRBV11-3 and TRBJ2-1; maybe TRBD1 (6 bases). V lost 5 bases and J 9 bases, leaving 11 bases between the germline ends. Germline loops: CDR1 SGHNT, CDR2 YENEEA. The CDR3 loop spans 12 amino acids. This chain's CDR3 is CASSGQYGEQFF. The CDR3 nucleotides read TGTGCCAGCAGCGGACAGTATGGTGAGCAGTTCTTC.

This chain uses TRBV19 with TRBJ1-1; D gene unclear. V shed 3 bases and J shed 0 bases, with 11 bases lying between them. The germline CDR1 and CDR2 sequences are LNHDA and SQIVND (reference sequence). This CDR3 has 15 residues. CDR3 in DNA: TGTGCCAGTAGTATTCTGGGCAGTATGAACACTGAAGCTTTCTTT. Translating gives CASSILGSMNTEAFF.

As DNA, the CDR3 is TGCGCCAGCAGCCAGGGGGGTAGCTCCTACAATGAGCAGTTCTTC. Encoded protein: CASSQGGSSYNEQFF. V is TRBV4-1 and J is TRBJ2-1; D perhaps matches TRBD2 (6 bases). Germline V gives CDR1 MGHRA, CDR2 YSYEKL. There are 15 residues in the CDR3. Trimming cost V 3 bases and J 0 bases, with 9 bases left between them.

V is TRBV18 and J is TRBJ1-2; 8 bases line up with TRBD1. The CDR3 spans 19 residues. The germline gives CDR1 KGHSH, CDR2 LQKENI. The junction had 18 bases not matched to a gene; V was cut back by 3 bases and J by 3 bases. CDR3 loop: CASSPYHWTGRKGDYGYTF. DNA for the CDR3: TGTGCCAGCTCACCCTACCACTGGACAGGGCGAAAGGGGGACTATGGCTACACCTTC.

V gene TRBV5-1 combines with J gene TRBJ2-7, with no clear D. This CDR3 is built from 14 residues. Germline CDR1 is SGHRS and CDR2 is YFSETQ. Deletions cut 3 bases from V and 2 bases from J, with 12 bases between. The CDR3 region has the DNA TGCGCCAGCAGCTCCGACACCCCACCCTACGAGCAGTACTTC. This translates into CASSSDTPPYEQYF.

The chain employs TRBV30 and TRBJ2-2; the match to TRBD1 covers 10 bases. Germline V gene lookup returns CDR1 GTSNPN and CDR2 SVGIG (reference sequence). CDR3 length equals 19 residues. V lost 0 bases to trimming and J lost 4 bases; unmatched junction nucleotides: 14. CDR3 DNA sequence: TGTGCCTGGAGTGTACTCGGGGACAGGGGATTAACGGCCACCGGGGAGCTGTTTTTT. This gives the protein CAWSVLGDRGLTATGELFF. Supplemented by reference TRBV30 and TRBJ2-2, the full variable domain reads SQTIHQWPATLVQPVGSPLSLECTVEGTSNPNLYWYRQAAGRGLQLLFYSVGIGQISSEVPQNLSASRPQDRQFILSSKKLLLSDSGFYLCAWSVLGDRGLTATGELFFGEGSRLTVL.

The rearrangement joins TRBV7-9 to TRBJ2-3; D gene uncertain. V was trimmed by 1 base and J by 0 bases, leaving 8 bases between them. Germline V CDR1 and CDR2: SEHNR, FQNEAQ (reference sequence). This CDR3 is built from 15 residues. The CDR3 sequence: CASSLGVASTDTQYF. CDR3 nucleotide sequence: TGTGCCAGCAGCTTAGGAGTGGCCAGCACAGATACGCAGTATTTT.

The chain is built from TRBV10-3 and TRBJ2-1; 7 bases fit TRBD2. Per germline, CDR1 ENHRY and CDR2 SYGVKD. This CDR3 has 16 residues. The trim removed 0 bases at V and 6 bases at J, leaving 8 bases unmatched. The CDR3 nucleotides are TGTGCCATCAGTGAGTCTGCGGGAGTGATTATCAATGAGCAGTTCTTC. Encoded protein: CAISESAGVIINEQFF.

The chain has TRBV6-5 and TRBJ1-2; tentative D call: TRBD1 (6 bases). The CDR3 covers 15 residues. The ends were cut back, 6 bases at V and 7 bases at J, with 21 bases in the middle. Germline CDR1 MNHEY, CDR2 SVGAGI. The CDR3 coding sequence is TGTGCCAGCAGCCCCAGGCCGGACAGCCAAACTGGCTACACCTTC. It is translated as CASSPRPDSQTGYTF.

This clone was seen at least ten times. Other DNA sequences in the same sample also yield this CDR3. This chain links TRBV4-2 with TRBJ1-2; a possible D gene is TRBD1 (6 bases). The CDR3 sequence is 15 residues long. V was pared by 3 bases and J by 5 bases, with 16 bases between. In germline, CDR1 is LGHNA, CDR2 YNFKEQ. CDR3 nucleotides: TGTGCCAGCAGCCAGCCCGGACAGCGAAATTATGGCTACACCTTC. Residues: CASSQPGQRNYGYTF.